These T cell receptor beta chains were read from a single sample in a study of blood T cell repertoires in COVID-19. Profiling relied on immunoSEQ multiplex PCR, and the TCRdb table lists in-frame clones only, not all of them. There are 250,000 to 300,000 clones in the sample; about 88% occur only once, and 0.95% to 1% lies in the top ten. The sequenced sample was peripheral blood. The origin of the receptors is a woman aged 40 to 55 who had recovered from COVID-19. The CDR3 runs from the conserved cysteine through the conserved F or W. A D gene is named only where the DNA matches it firmly. The size field is filled for only some rows; it gives once, few, many or a size class.

cdr3_length	v_call	clone_size	j_call	d_call	cdr3_nt	cdr3_aa
17	TRBV18	NA	TRBJ1-1	NA	TGTGCCAGCTCACCCATTGGGGGGGCGGGTCCGAACACTGAAGCTTTCTTT	CASSPIGGAGPNTEAFF
13	TRBV19	once	TRBJ1-3	NA	TGTGCCAGTAGTATAGGCGGAAGCAACACCATATATTTT	CASSIGGSNTIYF
14	TRBV28	NA	TRBJ2-1	TRBD2	TGTGCCAGCAGTACCCCCCGGGGGGGCGATGAGCAGTTCTTC	CASSTPRGGDEQFF
14	TRBV29-1	NA	TRBJ1-1	NA	TGCAGCGTTGAGGGCGCGGGGATGAACACTGAAGCTTTCTTT	CSVEGAGMNTEAFF
12	TRBV6-6	NA	TRBJ2-3	TRBD2	TGTGCCAGCGGACTAGCCCTAGATACGCAGTATTTT	CASGLALDTQYF
15	TRBV3-1/TRBV3-2	NA	TRBJ2-3	NA	TGTGCCAGCAGCCAACCCGGCCGGGGCACAGATACGCAGTATTTT	CASSQPGRGTDTQYF
16	TRBV5-1	NA	TRBJ2-2	TRBD1	TGCGCCAGCAGCCAACCGATCGGGACAGGGACCGGGGAGCTGTTTTTT	CASSQPIGTGTGELFF
19	TRBV30	NA	TRBJ2-6	TRBD2	TGTGCCTGGAGTGGGATGTTAGCGGGAGGTCTGGAGGGGGCCAACGTCCTGACTTTC	CAWSGMLAGGLEGANVLTF
12	TRBV2	NA	TRBJ2-1	NA	TGTGCCAGCACCGGACAGTTCAATGAGCAGTTCTTC	CASTGQFNEQFF
15	TRBV4-2	NA	TRBJ1-1	NA	TGTGCCAGCAGCCAAGATCTTCAGGGGAACACTGAAGCTTTCTTT	CASSQDLQGNTEAFF
16	TRBV19	few	TRBJ2-7	TRBD2	TGTGCCAGTAGTCCCGGACTAGCGGGAGGGCCCTACGAGCAGTACTTC	CASSPGLAGGPYEQYF
12	TRBV7-9	NA	TRBJ1-2	NA	TGTGCCAGCACGCGGGACATGATAGACTACACCTTC	CASTRDMIDYTF
12	TRBV30	NA	TRBJ1-2	NA	TGTGCCTGGACGCCCCAGGGCTATGGCTACACCTTC	CAWTPQGYGYTF
15	TRBV6-5	NA	TRBJ2-3	NA	TGTGCCAGCAGTTACGGGGGGGCTAGCACAGATACGCAGTATTTT	CASSYGGASTDTQYF
13	TRBV2	NA	TRBJ2-7	TRBD2	TGTGCCAGCAGTGAGTGGGGGGGGTACGAGCAGTACTTC	CASSEWGGYEQYF
14	TRBV6-5	NA	TRBJ2-7	TRBD1	TGTGCCAGCAGCCCCACAGGGGCAGGGTACGAGCAGTACTTC	CASSPTGAGYEQYF
16	TRBV7-2	NA	TRBJ2-1	NA	TGTGCCAGCAGCTTGGGGCCAACCGGTGTCGCCAATGAGCAGTTCTTC	CASSLGPTGVANEQFF
15	TRBV11-2	NA	TRBJ2-5	TRBD2	TGTGCCAGCAGCTTGGGACTAGCAGCAGGAGAGACCCAGTACTTC	CASSLGLAAGETQYF
14	TRBV10-3	NA	TRBJ1-2	NA	TGTGCCATCAGGCCAACAGGGAGTAGCTATGGCTACACCTTC	CAIRPTGSSYGYTF
16	TRBV11-1	NA	TRBJ2-1	TRBD1	TGTGCCAGCAGCTCACAAGACAGGGGATCCTACAATGAGCAGTTCTTC	CASSSQDRGSYNEQFF
17	TRBV5-1	NA	TRBJ2-1	TRBD2	TGCGCCAGCAGCTTGGGGCCTAGCGGCCCAATGGGGAATGAGCAGTTCTTC	CASSLGPSGPMGNEQFF
15	TRBV24-1	NA	TRBJ1-2	TRBD1	TGTGCCACCAGTGATTTTACAGGGGGGGACTATGGCTACACCTTC	CATSDFTGGDYGYTF
13	TRBV19	NA	TRBJ2-5	NA	TGTGCCAGTAGTGGGCTAGCTGCGGGGACCCAGTACTTC	CASSGLAAGTQYF
15	TRBV6-5	once	TRBJ2-1	NA	TGTGCCAGCCGTACAGGGCTGGCCTCCTACAATGAGCAGTTCTTC	CASRTGLASYNEQFF
13	TRBV25-1	NA	TRBJ1-2	NA	TGTGCCACCGTTGATCGCCGGGGGTTTGGCTACACCTTC	CATVDRRGFGYTF
13	TRBV5-6	NA	TRBJ2-2	TRBD1	TGTGCCAGCACCAAGACAGGGTCCGGGGAGCTGTTTTTT	CASTKTGSGELFF
13	TRBV6-4	NA	TRBJ1-2	NA	TGTGCCAGCAGGGGGGCGGGCCTCATGAGCTACACCTTC	CASRGAGLMSYTF
16	TRBV2	NA	TRBJ1-5	TRBD1	TGTGCCAGCAGTGAAGCGGGGCAGGGGGGCAATCAGCCCCAGCATTTT	CASSEAGQGGNQPQHF
16	TRBV19	NA	TRBJ2-1	NA	TGTGCCAGTAGTATTAGGCAGCGGAGCTCCTACAATGAGCAGTTCTTC	CASSIRQRSSYNEQFF
12	TRBV29-1	NA	TRBJ2-3	NA	TGCAGCGCCCTCCGCGGGTCAGATACGCAGTATTTT	CSALRGSDTQYF
14	TRBV4-3	NA	TRBJ2-5	NA	TGCGCCAGCAGCCAAGCCCCGTACCAAGAGACCCAGTACTTC	CASSQAPYQETQYF
15	TRBV7-2	NA	TRBJ2-7	TRBD2	TGTGCCAGCACCGAACACCTTGGGGGAGGGTGGGAGCAGTACTTC	CASTEHLGGGWEQYF
14	TRBV11-3	NA	TRBJ2-5	NA	TGTGCCAGCAGCTTATTGGGCCCTGAAGAGACCCAGTACTTC	CASSLLGPEETQYF
13	TRBV6-2/TRBV6-3	NA	TRBJ2-2	NA	TGTGCCAGCAGTTATCGGGGGACCGGGGAGCTGTTTTTT	CASSYRGTGELFF
14	TRBV3-1/TRBV3-2	NA	TRBJ2-1	NA	TGTGCCAGCAGCCCCTCCTTAGGGGGCAATGAGCAGTTCTTC	CASSPSLGGNEQFF
18	TRBV3-1/TRBV3-2	NA	TRBJ2-1	TRBD2	TGTGCCAGCAGCCAAGGGGCAACTAGCGGGAGTATCCACAATGAGCAGTTCTTC	CASSQGATSGSIHNEQFF
18	TRBV6-1	NA	TRBJ2-1	TRBD2	TGTGCCAGCAGTGGTACTAGCGGGATAGGTAGGGGCCACAATGAGCAGTTCTTC	CASSGTSGIGRGHNEQFF
16	TRBV27	NA	TRBJ1-2	NA	TGTGCCAGCAGTCCAGGGCCAGGCCCCGCCGCCTATGGCTACACCTTC	CASSPGPGPAAYGYTF
17	TRBV4-1	NA	TRBJ1-5	TRBD1	TGCGCCAGCAGCCAGCACCCGGGACAGGGGGTAAGTCAGCCCCAGCATTTT	CASSQHPGQGVSQPQHF
14	TRBV6-5	NA	TRBJ2-2	NA	TGTGCCAGCAGTTACTCGGGGGGTACCGGGGAGCTGTTTTTT	CASSYSGGTGELFF
15	TRBV18	few	TRBJ1-5	TRBD1	TGTGCCAGCTCCCACAGGGGATGGGGCAATCAGCCCCAGCATTTT	CASSHRGWGNQPQHF
16	TRBV5-1	NA	TRBJ1-3	NA	TGCGCCAGCAGCTTGGGGGGGCTAAGCTCTGGAAACACCATATATTTT	CASSLGGLSSGNTIYF
13	TRBV12-3/TRBV12-4	NA	TRBJ2-3	TRBD2	TGTGCCAGCAGACGGACTAGCGGAGATACGCAGTATTTT	CASRRTSGDTQYF
14	TRBV15	NA	TRBJ2-1	TRBD1	TGTGCCACCAGCAGCCGGGACAGGTACAATGAGCAGTTCTTC	CATSSRDRYNEQFF
13	TRBV12-3/TRBV12-4	NA	TRBJ2-1	NA	TGTGCCAGCAGTCCCGGGACATTCAATGAGCAGTTCTTC	CASSPGTFNEQFF